This T cell receptor (beta chain) was sequenced during a study of T-cell reconstitution after alpha-beta-depleted transplantation in children (TCRdb year 2016). About the study as a whole: Using TCR repertoire profiling, the study followed T-cell immune reconstitution in a quantitative way in children after TCRalphabeta/CD19-depleted allogeneic hematopoietic cell transplantation.

The method behind the library was PCR. TCRdb lists the instrument as Illumina HiSeq 2500. To normalize quantification of the TCRbeta repertoire, the TCR libraries were built with molecular barcoding that relied on unique molecular identifiers. TCRdb reworked the public reads: Q25 trimming with fastp, MiXCR clone assembly, productive beta chains retained. Rows are unified per CDR3 protein, each entry keeping the most common DNA and genes. Recorded for this sample are roughly 610,000 distinct CDR3 sequences; roughly a tenth of them occurred a single time. The ten largest clonotypes hold about 4.3% of the sample. With regard to this clonotype: The antigen this receptor binds is unknown. No qualities accompany the bases; no much larger clone lies one base away.

Per the germline V gene (reference sequence), LNHNV is the CDR1 and YYDKDF is the CDR2. The cysteine opens and the phenylalanine closes a CDR3 of 14 amino acids. The DNA shown is the 42-base CDR3, in frame from base 1. Here V drops 0 bases and J drops 6 bases, and the junction holds 4 bases not matched to any gene. Sequences were derived from PBMCs from the stem cell graft donor, sampled from the stem cell graft. The V and J segments used are TRBV15 and TRBJ1-2; the central 7 bases match TRBD1. The TCR sequence derives from a human donor who donated a stem cell graft to a child with acute myeloid leukemia. The CDR3 region has the sequence CATSRDYQGDGYTF. Here is the DNA: TGTGCCACCAGCAGAGATTATCAGGGGGATGGCTACACCTTC.